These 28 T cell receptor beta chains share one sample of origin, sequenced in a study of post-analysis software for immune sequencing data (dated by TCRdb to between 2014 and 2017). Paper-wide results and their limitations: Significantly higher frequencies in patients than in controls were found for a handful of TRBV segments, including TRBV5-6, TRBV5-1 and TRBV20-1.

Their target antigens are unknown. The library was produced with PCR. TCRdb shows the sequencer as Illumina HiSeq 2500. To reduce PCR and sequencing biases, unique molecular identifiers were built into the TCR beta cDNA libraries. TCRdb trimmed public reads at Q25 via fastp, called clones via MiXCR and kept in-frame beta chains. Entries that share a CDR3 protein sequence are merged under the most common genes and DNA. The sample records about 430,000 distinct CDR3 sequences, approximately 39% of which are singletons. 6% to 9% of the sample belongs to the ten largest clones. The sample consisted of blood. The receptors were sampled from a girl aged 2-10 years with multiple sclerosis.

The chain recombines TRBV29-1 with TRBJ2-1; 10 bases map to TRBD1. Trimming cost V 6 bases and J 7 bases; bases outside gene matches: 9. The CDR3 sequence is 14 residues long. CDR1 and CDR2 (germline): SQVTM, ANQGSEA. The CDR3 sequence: CSVDSGQGRNEQFF. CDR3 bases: TGCAGCGTAGACTCGGGACAGGGGAGAAATGAGCAGTTCTTC.

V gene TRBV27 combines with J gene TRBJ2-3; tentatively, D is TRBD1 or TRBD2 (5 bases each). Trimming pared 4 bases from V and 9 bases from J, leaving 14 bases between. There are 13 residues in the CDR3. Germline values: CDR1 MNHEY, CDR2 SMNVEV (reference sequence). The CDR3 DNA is TGTGCCAGCAGTTCCAACAGTGGGGGAACGCAGTATTTT. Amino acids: CASSSNSGGTQYF.

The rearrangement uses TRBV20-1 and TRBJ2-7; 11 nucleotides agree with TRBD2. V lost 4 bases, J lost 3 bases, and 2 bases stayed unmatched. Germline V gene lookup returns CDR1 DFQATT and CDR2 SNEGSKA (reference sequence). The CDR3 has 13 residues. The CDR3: CSATLAGVYEQYF. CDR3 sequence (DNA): TGCAGTGCTACACTAGCGGGGGTCTACGAGCAGTACTTC.

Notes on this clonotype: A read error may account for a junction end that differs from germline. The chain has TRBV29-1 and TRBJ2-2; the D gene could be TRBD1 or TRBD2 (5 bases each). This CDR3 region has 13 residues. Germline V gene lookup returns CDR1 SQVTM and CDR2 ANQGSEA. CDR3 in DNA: TGCAGTGTTGAGGGCAGGGCCAACGGGGAGCTGTTTTTT. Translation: CSVEGRANGELFF.

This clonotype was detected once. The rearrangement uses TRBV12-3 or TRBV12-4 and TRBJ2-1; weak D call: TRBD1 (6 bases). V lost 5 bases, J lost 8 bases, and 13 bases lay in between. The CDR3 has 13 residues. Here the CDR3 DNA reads TGTGCCAGCAGTCCCCAAACAGGGTATGAGCAGTTCTTC. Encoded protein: CASSPQTGYEQFF.

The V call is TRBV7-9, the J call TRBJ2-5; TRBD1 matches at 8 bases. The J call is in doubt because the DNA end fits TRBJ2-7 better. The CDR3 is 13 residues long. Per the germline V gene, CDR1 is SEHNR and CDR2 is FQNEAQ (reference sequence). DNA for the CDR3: TGTGCCAGCAGCTTAGGCGGACAGGGCGAGCAGTACTTC. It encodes CASSLGGQGEQYF.

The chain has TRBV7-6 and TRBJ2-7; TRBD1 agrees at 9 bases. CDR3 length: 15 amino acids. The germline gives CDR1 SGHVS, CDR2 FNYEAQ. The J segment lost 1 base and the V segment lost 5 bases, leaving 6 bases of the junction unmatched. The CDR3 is CASSTQGAPSYEQYF. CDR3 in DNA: TGTGCCAGCAGCACACAGGGGGCTCCATCCTACGAGCAGTACTTC. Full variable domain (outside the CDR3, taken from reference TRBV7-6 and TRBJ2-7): GAGVSQSPRYKVTKRGQDVALRCDPISGHVSLYWYRQALGQGPEFLTYFNYEAQQDKSGLPNDRFSAERPEGSISTLTIQRTEQRDSAMYRCASSTQGAPSYEQYFGPGTRLTVT.

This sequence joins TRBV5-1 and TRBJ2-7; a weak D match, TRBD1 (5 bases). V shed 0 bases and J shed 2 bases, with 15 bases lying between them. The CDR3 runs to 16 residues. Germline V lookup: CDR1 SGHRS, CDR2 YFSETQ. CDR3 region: CASSLEGAGLAYEQYF. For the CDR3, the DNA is TGCGCCAGCAGCTTGGAAGGGGCAGGGTTAGCCTACGAGCAGTACTTC.

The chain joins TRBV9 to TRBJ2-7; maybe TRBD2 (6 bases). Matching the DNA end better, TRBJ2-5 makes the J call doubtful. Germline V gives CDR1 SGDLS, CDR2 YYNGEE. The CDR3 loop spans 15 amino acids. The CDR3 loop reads CASSAGQLAQETQYF. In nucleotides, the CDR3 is TGTGCCAGCAGCGCAGGACAACTAGCTCAAGAGACCCAGTACTTC.

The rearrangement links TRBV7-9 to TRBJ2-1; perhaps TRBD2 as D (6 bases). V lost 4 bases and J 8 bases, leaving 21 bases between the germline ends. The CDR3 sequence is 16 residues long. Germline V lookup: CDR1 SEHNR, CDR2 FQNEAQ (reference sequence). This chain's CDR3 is CASSSQQGGSGYEQFF. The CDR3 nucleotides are TGTGCCAGCAGCTCCCAACAAGGAGGGAGCGGCTATGAGCAGTTCTTC.

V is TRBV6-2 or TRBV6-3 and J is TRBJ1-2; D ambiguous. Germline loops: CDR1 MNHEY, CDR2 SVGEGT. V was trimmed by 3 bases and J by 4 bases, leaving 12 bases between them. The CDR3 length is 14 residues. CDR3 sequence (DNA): TGTGCCAGCAGTTATCCCGGACCGCTCTATGGCTACACCTTC. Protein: CASSYPGPLYGYTF.

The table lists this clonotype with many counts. CDR3 coding DNA: TGTGCCAGCTCACCGGACGGGGTAGCCAAAAACATTCAGTACTTC. It encodes CASSPDGVAKNIQYF. The chain is built from TRBV18 and TRBJ2-4; a possible D gene is TRBD2 (5 bases). The V gene's germline CDR1 is KGHSH and CDR2 LQKENI. Trimming took off 3 bases at V and 0 bases at J, with 9 bases between the two ends. This CDR3 region has 15 residues. Supplemented by reference TRBV18 and TRBJ2-4, the full variable domain reads NAGVMQNPRHLVRRRGQEARLRCSPMKGHSHVYWYRQLPEEGLKFMVYLQKENIIDESGMPKERFSAEFPKEGPSILRIQQVVRGDSAAYFCASSPDGVAKNIQYFGAGTRLSVL.

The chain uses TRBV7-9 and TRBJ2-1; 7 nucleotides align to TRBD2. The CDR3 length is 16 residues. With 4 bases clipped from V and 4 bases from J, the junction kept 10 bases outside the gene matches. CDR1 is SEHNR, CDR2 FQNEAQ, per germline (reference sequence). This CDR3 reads CASSSSRDGGYNEQFF. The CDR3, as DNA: TGTGCCAGCAGCTCGTCCAGGGACGGGGGGTACAATGAGCAGTTCTTC.

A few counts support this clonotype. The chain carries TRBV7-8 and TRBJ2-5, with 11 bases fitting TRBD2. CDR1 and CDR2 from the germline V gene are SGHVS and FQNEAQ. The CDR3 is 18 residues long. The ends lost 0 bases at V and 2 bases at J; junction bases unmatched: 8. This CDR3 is CASSLALDGTSGQETQYF. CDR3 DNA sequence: TGTGCCAGCAGCTTAGCTTTAGATGGGACTAGCGGACAAGAGACCCAGTACTTC.

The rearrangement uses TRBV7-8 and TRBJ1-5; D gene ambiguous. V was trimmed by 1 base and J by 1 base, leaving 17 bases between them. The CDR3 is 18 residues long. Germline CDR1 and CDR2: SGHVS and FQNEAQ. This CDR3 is CASSLVERFFGSNQPQHF. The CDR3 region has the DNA TGTGCCAGCAGCTTAGTAGAGAGATTTTTTGGAAGCAATCAGCCCCAGCATTTT.

The CDR3: CASSYGSRIAKNIQYF. CDR3 bases: TGTGCCAGCAGTTACGGGTCACGGATAGCCAAAAACATTCAGTACTTC. The gene calls are TRBV6-6 and TRBJ2-4; no reliable D call. Germline V gives CDR1 MNHNY, CDR2 SVGAGI (reference sequence). Trimming pared 2 bases from V and 0 bases from J, leaving 11 bases between. This CDR3 is built from 16 residues.

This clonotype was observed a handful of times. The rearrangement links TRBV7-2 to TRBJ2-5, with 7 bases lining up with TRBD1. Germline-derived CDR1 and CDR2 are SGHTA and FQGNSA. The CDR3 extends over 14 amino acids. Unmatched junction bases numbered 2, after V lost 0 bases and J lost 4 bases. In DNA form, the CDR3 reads TGTGCCAGCAGCTTAGCGGCAGGGGGAGAGACCCAGTACTTC. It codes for CASSLAAGGETQYF.

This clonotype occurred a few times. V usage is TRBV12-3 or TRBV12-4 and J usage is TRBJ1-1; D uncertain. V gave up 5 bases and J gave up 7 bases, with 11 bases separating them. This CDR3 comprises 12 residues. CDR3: CASSMREGEAFF. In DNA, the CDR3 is TGTGCCAGCAGTATGCGGGAGGGTGAAGCTTTCTTT.

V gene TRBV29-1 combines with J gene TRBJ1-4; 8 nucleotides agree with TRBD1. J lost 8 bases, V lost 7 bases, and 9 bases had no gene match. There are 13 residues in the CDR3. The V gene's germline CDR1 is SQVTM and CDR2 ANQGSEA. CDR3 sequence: CSAETGEGEKLFF. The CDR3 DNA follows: TGCAGCGCCGAGACAGGGGAGGGCGAAAAACTGTTTTTT.

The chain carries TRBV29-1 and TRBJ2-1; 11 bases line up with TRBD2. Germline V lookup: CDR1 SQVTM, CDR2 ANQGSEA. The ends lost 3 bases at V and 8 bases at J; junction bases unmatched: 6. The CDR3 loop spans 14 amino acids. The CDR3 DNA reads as TGCAGCGTTGAGGCTCGACTAGCGGGGTATGAGCAGTTCTTC. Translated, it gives CSVEARLAGYEQFF.

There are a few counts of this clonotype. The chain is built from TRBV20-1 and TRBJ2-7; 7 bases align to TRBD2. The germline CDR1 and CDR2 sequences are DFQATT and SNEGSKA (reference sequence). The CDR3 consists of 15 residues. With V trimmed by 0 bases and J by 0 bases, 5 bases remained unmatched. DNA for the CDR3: TGCAGTGCTAGAGACTTGCGGGAGATCTCCTACGAGCAGTACTTC. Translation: CSARDLREISYEQYF.

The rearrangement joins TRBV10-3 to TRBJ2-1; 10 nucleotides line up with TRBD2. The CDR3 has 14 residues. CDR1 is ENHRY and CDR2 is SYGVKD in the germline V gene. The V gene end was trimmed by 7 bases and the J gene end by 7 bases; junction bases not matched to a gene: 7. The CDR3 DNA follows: TGTGCCATCAAGGGGCTAGCGGGAGTGAATGAGCAGTTCTTC. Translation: CAIKGLAGVNEQFF.

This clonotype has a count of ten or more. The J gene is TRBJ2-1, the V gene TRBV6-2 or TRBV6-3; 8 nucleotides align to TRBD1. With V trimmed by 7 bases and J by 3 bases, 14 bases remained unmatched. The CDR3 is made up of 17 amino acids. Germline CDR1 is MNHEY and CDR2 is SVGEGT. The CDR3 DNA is TGTGCCAGCACTCTAGGGGCAGGGGGCGATGTCTACAATGAGCAGTTCTTC. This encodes CASTLGAGGDVYNEQFF.

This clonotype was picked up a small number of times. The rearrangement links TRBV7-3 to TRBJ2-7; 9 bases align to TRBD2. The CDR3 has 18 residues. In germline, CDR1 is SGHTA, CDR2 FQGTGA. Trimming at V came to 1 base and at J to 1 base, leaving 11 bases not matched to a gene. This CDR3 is CASSLMPPSSGGSYEQYF. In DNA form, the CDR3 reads TGTGCCAGCAGCTTAATGCCCCCTAGTAGCGGGGGATCCTACGAGCAGTACTTC.

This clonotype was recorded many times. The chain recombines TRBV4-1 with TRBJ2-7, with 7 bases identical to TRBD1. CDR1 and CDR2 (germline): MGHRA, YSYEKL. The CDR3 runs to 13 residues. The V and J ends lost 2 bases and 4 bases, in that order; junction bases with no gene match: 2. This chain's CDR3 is CASSQHRGYEQYF. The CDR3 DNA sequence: TGCGCCAGCAGCCAACACAGGGGATACGAGCAGTACTTC.

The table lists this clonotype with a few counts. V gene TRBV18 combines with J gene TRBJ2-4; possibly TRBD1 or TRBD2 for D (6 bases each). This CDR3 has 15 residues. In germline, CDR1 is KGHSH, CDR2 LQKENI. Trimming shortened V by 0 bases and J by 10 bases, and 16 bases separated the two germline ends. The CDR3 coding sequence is TGTGCCAGCTCACCACCTGTGGGGGGCGAAGGGATTCAGTACTTC. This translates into CASSPPVGGEGIQYF.

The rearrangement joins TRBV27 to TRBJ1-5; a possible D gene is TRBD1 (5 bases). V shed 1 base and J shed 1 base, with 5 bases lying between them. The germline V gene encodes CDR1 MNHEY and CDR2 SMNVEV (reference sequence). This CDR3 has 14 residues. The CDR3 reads CASSLWGSNQPQHF. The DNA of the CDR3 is TGTGCCAGCAGTTTATGGGGCAGCAATCAGCCCCAGCATTTT.

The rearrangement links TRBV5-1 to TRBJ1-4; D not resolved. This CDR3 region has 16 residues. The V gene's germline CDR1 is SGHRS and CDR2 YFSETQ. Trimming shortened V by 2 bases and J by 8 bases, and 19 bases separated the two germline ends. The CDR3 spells CASSFLPQEATEKLFF. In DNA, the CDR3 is TGCGCCAGCAGCTTTTTACCCCAGGAGGCTACGGAAAAACTGTTTTTT.